This entry lists 10 T cell receptor beta chains sequenced from one sample in a study of blood T cell repertoires in COVID-19. TCRdb's table, derived via immunoSEQ multiplex PCR, lists solely in-frame clones and lacks some. This sample yields approximately 350,000 clones, of which 80% to 90% are seen a single time; under 8.5% belongs to the top ten. The specimen sequenced was peripheral blood. The receptors here all came from a woman aged 60-75 years with COVID-19, enrolled during active disease.

This chain uses TRBV30 with TRBJ1-1; perhaps TRBD1 as D (6 bases). V shed 3 bases and J shed 3 bases, with 8 bases lying between them. The CDR3 contains 12 residues. Germline lookup yields CDR1 GTSNPN and CDR2 SVGIG (reference sequence). This CDR3 reads CAWRSGDTEAFF. The CDR3, as DNA: TGTGCCTGGAGATCAGGGGACACTGAAGCTTTCTTT.

Ten or more counts support this clone. The sample holds other DNA sequences that translate to the same CDR3. The chain carries TRBV7-9 and TRBJ1-1; the D gene is possibly TRBD1 (5 bases). This CDR3 comprises 15 residues. Germline V lookup: CDR1 SEHNR, CDR2 FQNEAQ (reference sequence). V lost 2 bases and J 3 bases, leaving 13 bases between the germline ends. The CDR3 DNA reads as TGTGCCAGCAGCTTAACAGCCCCGGGGGACACTGAAGCTTTCTTT. Protein sequence: CASSLTAPGDTEAFF. The whole variable domain, filled in from reference TRBV7-9 and TRBJ1-1, reads DTGVSQNPRHKITKRGQNVTFRCDPISEHNRLYWYRQTLGQGPEFLTYFQNEAQLEKSRLLSDRFSAERPKGSFSTLEIQRTEQGDSAMYLCASSLTAPGDTEAFFGQGTRLTVV.

Only a few counts were recorded for this clone. The rearrangement joins TRBV4-3 to TRBJ1-1; tentatively, D is TRBD1 (5 bases). The CDR3 consists of 15 residues. Germline CDR1 LGHNA, CDR2 YSLEER. The V end lost 0 bases, the J end lost 6 bases, and 14 bases lay between the germline ends. The CDR3 nucleotides are TGCGCCAGCAGCCAAGATTACGGGGGGGTAGCTGAAGCTTTCTTT. It encodes CASSQDYGGVAEAFF.

This sequence joins TRBV7-3 and TRBJ2-3; 7 nucleotides match TRBD2. Germline CDR1 and CDR2: SGHTA and FQGTGA. This CDR3 is built from 15 residues. V dropped 2 bases and J dropped 0; count of bases not matched to a gene: 2. DNA for the CDR3: TGTGCCAGCAGCTTATTGGGGGGGAGCACAGATACGCAGTATTTT. Translated, it gives CASSLLGGSTDTQYF.

DNA for the CDR3: TGTGCCAGCAGTGAGGGACTAGCGGGACATACGCAGTATTTT. Its protein is CASSEGLAGHTQYF. The V call is TRBV6-4, the J call TRBJ2-3; 13 bases map to TRBD2. The trim removed 3 bases at V and 7 bases at J, leaving 1 base unmatched. The CDR3 is made up of 14 amino acids. CDR1 is MRHNA and CDR2 is SNTAGT in the germline V gene.

The chain has TRBV6-2 or TRBV6-3 and TRBJ1-1, with D tentatively TRBD1 (5 bases). The CDR3 sequence is 16 residues long. V was cut by 0 bases and J by 4 bases, with 15 bases left in between. Germline V gene lookup returns CDR1 MNHEY and CDR2 SVGEGT. CDR3 in amino acids: CASSYSSRDKGTEAFF. CDR3 nucleotide sequence: TGTGCCAGCAGTTACTCCAGCAGGGATAAGGGCACTGAAGCTTTCTTT.

This chain uses TRBV11-3 with TRBJ2-5; 9 bases line up with TRBD2. Germline V gene lookup returns CDR1 SGHNT and CDR2 YENEEA. J gave up 5 bases and V 8 bases, and 9 bases lay outside the gene matches. This CDR3 has 14 amino acids. Here the CDR3 reads CASRRGGGGETQYF. The CDR3 region has the DNA TGTGCCAGCCGGCGGGGGGGAGGCGGGGAGACCCAGTACTTC. The whole variable domain, remainder taken from reference TRBV11-3 and TRBJ2-5, is EAGVVQSPRYKIIEKKQPVAFWCNPISGHNTLYWYLQNLGQGPELLIRYENEEAVDDSQLPKDRFSAERLKGVDSTLKIQPAELGDSAVYLCASRRGGGGETQYFGPGTRLLVL.

J is TRBJ2-1 and V is TRBV11-2, with D unresolved. The CDR3 is 14 residues long. Germline assignment: CDR1 SGHAT and CDR2 FQNNGV. V lost 1 base to trimming and J lost 0 bases, with 4 bases between them. Here the CDR3 DNA reads TGTGCCAGCAGCTTAGTGGCCTCCTACAATGAGCAGTTCTTC. It encodes CASSLVASYNEQFF.

Here the CDR3 DNA reads TGTGCCAGCAGCGCAGGGGGCTTTAGCAATCAGCCCCAGCATTTT. Amino acid sequence: CASSAGGFSNQPQHF. The rearrangement uses TRBV6-5 and TRBJ1-5, with 8 nucleotides matching TRBD1. This CDR3 has 15 amino acids. The germline V gene has CDR1 MNHEY and CDR2 SVGAGI. The V gene end was trimmed by 6 bases and the J gene end by 0 bases; junction bases not matched to a gene: 4.

The chain combines TRBV7-8 with TRBJ1-5, with 9 nucleotides matching TRBD1. V lost 0 bases to trimming and J lost 2 bases; unmatched junction nucleotides: 8. The length of the CDR3 is 18 residues. CDR1 and CDR2 from the germline V gene are SGHVS and FQNEAQ. CDR3 sequence (DNA): TGTGCCAGCAGCTTAGCGACACAGGGGGCTTATCGCAATCAGCCCCAGCATTTT. As protein: CASSLATQGAYRNQPQHF.